This T cell receptor (beta chain) is from a study of cytomegalovirus exposure and HLA in healthy donors. Points from the study as a whole: Follow-up analysis later connected one missense variant in DCLRE1C with trimming of TCR beta V- and J-genes. Presence/absence analyses supposed approximately even sequencing depth among donors.

Note on this clone: Its antigen is as yet unknown.

The PCR made use of 60 Vbeta and 13 Jbeta primers. In the study's own analysis: Among the unique TCR beta chains that a later analysis counted, about 84 million in all, about 12 million were shared. Sequenced by immunoSEQ multiplex PCR; TCRdb stores in-frame clones only, minus some. D and trimming come from the DNA, and the V and J calls and clone size come from that table. The sample yields 100,000 to 150,000 clones, around 81% seen once. V was clipped by 2 bases and J by 12 bases, with 14 bases between them. There are 13 residues in the CDR3. Looked up from germline, CDR1 is SGHVS and CDR2 is FQNEAQ.

This receptor was obtained from a man younger than 35 in good health and CMV-seronegative. Sequenced input: PBMCs. V is TRBV7-8 and J is TRBJ2-1; D is perhaps TRBD1 (6 bases). As DNA, the CDR3 is TGTGCCAGCAGCTTACTATACAGGGAATGGCAGTTCTTC. The encoded protein is CASSLLYREWQFF. Supplemented by reference TRBV7-8 and TRBJ2-1, the full variable domain reads GAGVSQSPRYKVAKRGQDVALRCDPISGHVSLFWYQQALGQGPEFLTYFQNEAQLDKSGLPSDRFFAERPEGSVSTLKIQRTQQEDSAVYLCASSLLYREWQFFGPGTRLTVL.